This T cell receptor (beta chain) appears in the sequencing data of a study of T cells in Graves' hyperthyroidism and ophthalmopathy. This CDR3 spans 19 amino acids. From germline, CDR1 is ENHRY and CDR2 SYGVKD. Trimming left V 6 bases short and J 0 bases short, with 24 bases between. In its sample, this clonotype was seen many times. Authors of the study amplified TCR beta CDR3 regions from RNA transcripts. HTBI primers were employed in a first-round RT-PCR of the TCR CDR3. Via MiXCR, TCRdb re-called the multiplex PCR reads, giving one row per CDR3 protein. The data show 300,000 to 350,000 distinct CDR3 sequences, around a sixth seen once. Cells are PBMCs isolated from about 10 ml of fresh blood.

Sequencing input: blood. V usage is TRBV10-3 and J usage is TRBJ2-1; possibly TRBD1 or TRBD2 for D (7 bases each). The TCR comes from a woman in her forties or fifties with Graves' hyperthyroidism. The CDR3 sequence is CAIRPGTQGGGGSYNEQFF. CDR3 nucleotides: TGTGCCATCAGGCCAGGAACCCAGGGGGGCGGGGGCTCCTACAATGAGCAGTTCTTC.